These 8 T cell receptor beta chains share one sample of origin, sequenced in a study of cytomegalovirus exposure and HLA in healthy donors. This PCR relied on a set of 60 Vbeta primers and 13 Jbeta primers. Clones were read by immunoSEQ multiplex PCR, and TCRdb kept only the in-frame ones, dropping some. Seen here are hundreds of thousands of clones, around four fifths observed once, and the top ten hold 2.7%. What was sequenced was PBMCs. These receptors came from a woman aged 60 to 75 in good health and CMV-seropositive.

J is TRBJ2-3 and V is TRBV5-8; 8 bases map to TRBD2. Trimming cost V 7 bases and J 2 bases; bases outside gene matches: 9. The length of the CDR3 is 15 residues. CDR1 and CDR2 from the germline V gene are SGHTS and YDEGEE. In DNA form, the CDR3 reads TGTGCCAGCTCTAGGACTAGCTGGGACACAGATACGCAGTATTTT. Encoded protein: CASSRTSWDTDTQYF.

The chain uses TRBV6-5 and TRBJ2-7; 8 nucleotides match TRBD2. Germline values: CDR1 MNHEY, CDR2 SVGAGI. The junction had 4 bases not matched to a gene; V was cut back by 0 bases and J by 3 bases. This CDR3 spans 15 amino acids. Here the CDR3 reads CASSYSGTRIYEQYF. DNA of the CDR3: TGTGCCAGCAGTTACTCTGGGACTAGGATCTACGAGCAGTACTTC.

About this clone: Distinct nucleotide sequences in the sample also encode this CDR3. The chain joins TRBV6-1 to TRBJ2-3; D may be TRBD1 (6 bases). Germline V gives CDR1 MNHNS, CDR2 SASEGT. V was clipped by 0 bases and J by 5 bases, with 18 bases between them. This CDR3 contains 17 residues. CDR3 nucleotide sequence: TGTGCCAGCAGTGAAGCGCGTCTGGGGGCAGGGAGAGATACGCAGTATTTT. Translation: CASSEARLGAGRDTQYF.

This clone was seen only once. The V gene is TRBV30, the J gene TRBJ2-5, with TRBD2 matching over 12 bases. The last part of the DNA fits TRBJ2-7 better; the J call may be wrong. CDR3 size: 13 residues. The germline V gene encodes CDR1 GTSNPN and CDR2 SVGIG (reference sequence). DNA for the CDR3: TGTGCCTGTGGACTAGCGGGGTCCCACGAGCAGTACTTC. Translation: CACGLAGSHEQYF.

This chain connects TRBV2 to TRBJ2-5; D remains ambiguous. CDR1 is SNHLY and CDR2 is FYNNEI in the germline V gene. This CDR3 region has 15 residues. Trimming took 3 bases from V and 0 from J, leaving 11 bases between them. CDR3 sequence: CASSEIVEYQETQYF. The CDR3 DNA follows: TGTGCCAGCAGTGAGATCGTCGAGTACCAAGAGACCCAGTACTTC.

The V gene is TRBV27, the J gene TRBJ1-5; weak D call: TRBD1 (5 bases). The germline V gene has CDR1 MNHEY and CDR2 SMNVEV (reference sequence). This CDR3 spans 16 amino acids. V lost 5 bases, J lost 5 bases, and 19 bases lay in between. The CDR3 nucleotides read TGTGCCAGCAGTAGGGGCGTGGGCAGCACATATCAGCCCCAGCATTTT. The encoded protein is CASSRGVGSTYQPQHF.

Turning to this clone: Germline and junction disagree at one end, which may indicate a read error. This chain uses TRBV28 with TRBJ1-1, with unresolved D. The CDR3 has 14 residues. Germline values: CDR1 MDHEN, CDR2 SYDVKM. The CDR3 spells CASSSVSPRSHASF. For the CDR3, the DNA is TGTGCCAGCAGTTCGGTGTCCCCTAGAAGCCACGCAAGTTTT. The variable domain in full, with the rest retrieved from reference TRBV28 and TRBJ1-1, is DVKVTQSSRYLVKRTGEKVFLECVQDMDHENMFWYRQDPGLGLRLIYFSYDVKMKEKGDIPEGYSVSREKKERFSLILESASTNQTSMYLCASSSVSPRSHASFGQGTRLTVV.

The gene calls are TRBV5-4 and TRBJ2-3, with 10 bases lining up with TRBD1. The CDR3 runs to 14 residues. With V trimmed by 4 bases and J by 4 bases, 3 bases remained unmatched. Germline V CDR1 and CDR2: SGHNT, YYREEE (reference sequence). The CDR3 DNA reads TGTGCCAGCAGCAGAGGGACAGGGGCAGATACGCAGTATTTT. This translates into CASSRGTGADTQYF.